The next 27 T cell receptor beta chains were all read from a single sample in a study of neurological immune-mediated disorders. TCRdb called the 5' RACE reads again in MiXCR, with one record for every CDR3 protein. Counted here are roughly 57,000 distinct CDR3 sequences, under 30% occurring once; the ten biggest clones make up less than 6%. Described time point: technical triplicate 2. The sample comprised PBMCs. The receptor source for this set is a man aged 55-75 years with HTLV-1-associated myelopathy (HAM/TSP).

This clonotype was counted between two and nine times. This sequence joins TRBV5-1 and TRBJ1-5, with D unresolved. The CDR3 extends over 13 amino acids. The germline CDR1 and CDR2 sequences are SGHRS and YFSETQ. Trimming cost V 7 bases and J 6 bases, with 14 bases left between them. Here the CDR3 reads CASAVGPAQPQHF. Here the CDR3 DNA reads TGCGCCAGCGCCGTTGGCCCCGCTCAGCCCCAGCATTTT. The entire variable domain, with the rest obtained from reference TRBV5-1 and TRBJ1-5, is as follows: KAGVTQTPRYLIKTRGQQVTLSCSPISGHRSVSWYQQTPGQGLQFLFEYFSETQRNKGNFPGRFSGRQFSNSRSEMNVSTLELGDSALYLCASAVGPAQPQHFGDGTRLSIL.

This clonotype was observed many times. This CDR3 reads CASRQGASYEQYF. CDR3 sequence (DNA): TGCGCCTCCAGGCAGGGGGCTTCCTACGAGCAGTACTTC. V gene TRBV5-1 combines with J gene TRBJ2-7; TRBD1 aligns across 8 bases. Germline values: CDR1 SGHRS, CDR2 YFSETQ. V lost 10 bases and J lost 1; bases outside the gene matches: 7. This CDR3 is 13 amino acids long.

This clonotype showed up just a few times. The genes are TRBV4-1 and TRBJ1-4; 11 bases map to TRBD1. CDR3 length: 18 residues. CDR1 is MGHRA and CDR2 is YSYEKL in the germline V gene. V shed 4 bases, J shed 1 base, and the junction held 8 bases outside the gene matches. CDR3 region: CASSPLSGTGGTNEKLFF. CDR3 DNA sequence: TGCGCCAGCAGCCCCCTATCCGGGACAGGGGGAACTAATGAAAAACTGTTTTTT.

The sample holds a few counts of this clonotype. The rearrangement links TRBV2 to TRBJ2-7, with unresolved D. V was clipped by 4 bases and J by 7 bases, with 8 bases between them. There are 11 residues in the CDR3. Germline CDR1 SNHLY, CDR2 FYNNEI. This chain's CDR3 is CASSVGWEQYF. The CDR3 DNA reads as TGTGCCAGCAGTGTGGGTTGGGAGCAGTACTTC.

This clonotype was recorded many times. This chain joins TRBV12-3 or TRBV12-4 and TRBJ2-5, with D possibly called TRBD1 or TRBD2 (6 bases each). This CDR3 is 13 amino acids long. V was cut by 3 bases and J by 5 bases, with 10 bases left in between. CDR3 in amino acids: CASSFRGGETQYF. The DNA for the CDR3 is TGTGCCAGCAGTTTCAGGGGAGGCGAGACCCAGTACTTC.

This clonotype showed up many times. The rearrangement joins TRBV6-5 to TRBJ2-7; either TRBD1 or TRBD2 may fit D (5 bases each). The V gene's germline CDR1 is MNHEY and CDR2 SVGAGI. Deletions cut 6 bases from V and 6 bases from J, with 15 bases between. This CDR3 comprises 13 residues. The CDR3 spells CASSPGRTLEQYF. Written as DNA, the CDR3 is TGTGCCAGCAGCCCGGGACGGACCCTCGAGCAGTACTTC.

This clonotype was found many times. At one boundary the junction diverges from the germline segment, which might be a read error. V and J are TRBV5-1 and TRBJ1-2; D gene ambiguous. The germline gives CDR1 SGHRS, CDR2 YFSETQ. This CDR3 has 13 amino acids. The CDR3 DNA follows: TGCGCCAGCAGCTTGGCAGAGAACTATGACTACACCTTC. Amino acids: CASSLAENYDYTF. The variable domain in full, completed from reference TRBV5-1 and TRBJ1-2, reads KAGVTQTPRYLIKTRGQQVTLSCSPISGHRSVSWYQQTPGQGLQFLFEYFSETQRNKGNFPGRFSGRQFSNSRSEMNVSTLELGDSALYLCASSLAENYDYTFGSGTRLTVV.

This clonotype was counted many times. The V call is TRBV29-1, the J call TRBJ2-3, with TRBD2 identical over 9 bases. CDR3 length: 16 residues. Germline V gives CDR1 SQVTM, CDR2 ANQGSEA. The junction had 7 bases not matched to a gene; V was cut back by 1 base and J by 2 bases. CDR3 bases: TGCAGCGTTGAAGGCGGACTAGCGCGAGTCACAGATACGCAGTATTTT. Its protein is CSVEGGLARVTDTQYF.

In this sample, this clonotype is medium-sized. The chain uses TRBV20-1 and TRBJ2-5; 10 bases are shared with TRBD2. The trim removed 6 bases at V and 2 bases at J, leaving 3 bases unmatched. Germline-derived CDR1 and CDR2 are DFQATT and SNEGSKA (reference sequence). The CDR3 sequence is 13 residues long. This chain's CDR3 is CSAPTSGQETQYF. In nucleotides, the CDR3 is TGCAGTGCGCCGACTAGCGGGCAAGAGACCCAGTACTTC.

Here the CDR3 DNA reads TGCAGTGCCCAACTAGCGGGAGGTAGGAATGAGCAGTTCTTC. Encoded protein: CSAQLAGGRNEQFF. The chain combines TRBV20-1 with TRBJ2-1; 12 bases match TRBD2. This CDR3 has 14 amino acids. V was clipped by 6 bases and J by 7 bases; unmatched bases: 7. From germline, CDR1 is DFQATT and CDR2 SNEGSKA (reference sequence).

This clonotype was detected ten times or more. This chain links TRBV20-1 with TRBJ1-1; a possible D gene is TRBD1 (5 bases). This CDR3 has 13 amino acids. V lost 5 bases to trimming and J lost 1 base, with 11 bases between them. The germline CDR1 and CDR2 sequences are DFQATT and SNEGSKA (reference sequence). The CDR3 nucleotides are TGCAGTGCTGGGGGGGTAGGGAACACTGAAGCTTTCTTT. Protein sequence: CSAGGVGNTEAFF.

The chain combines TRBV5-6 with TRBJ2-1; 10 bases are a match to TRBD2. CDR1 and CDR2 (germline): SGHDT, YYEEEE. J lost 8 bases, V lost 4 bases, and 9 bases had no gene match. There are 15 residues in the CDR3. The DNA for the CDR3 is TGTGCCAGCAGCCGAAGCGGGAGGGCCGGGTATGAGCAGTTCTTC. This sequence encodes CASSRSGRAGYEQFF. Drawing the rest from reference TRBV5-6 and TRBJ2-1, the complete variable domain is DAGVTQSPTHLIKTRGQQVTLRCSPKSGHDTVSWYQQALGQGPQFIFQYYEEEERQRGNFPDRFSGHQFPNYSSELNVNALLLGDSALYLCASSRSGRAGYEQFFGPGTRLTVL.

V is TRBV28 and J is TRBJ2-3; 10 bases are shared with TRBD1. CDR1 and CDR2 (germline): MDHEN, SYDVKM. This CDR3 comprises 15 residues. Trimming removed 6 bases from V and 4 bases from J; junction bases left unmatched: 7. CDR3 nucleotide sequence: TGTGCCAGCAGGACCGGGACAGGGGCGCCAGATACGCAGTATTTT. It specifies CASRTGTGAPDTQYF.

V gene TRBV5-6 combines with J gene TRBJ2-3; 10 bases match TRBD1. Looked up from germline, CDR1 is SGHDT and CDR2 is YYEEEE. The CDR3 has 18 residues. J was trimmed by 3 bases and V by 1 base; bases with no gene match: 11. CDR3 nucleotide sequence: TGTGCCAGCAGCTTGAGGAGACAGGGGGCTAGCGGGACAGATACGCAGTATTTT. Its protein product is CASSLRRQGASGTDTQYF.

There are many counts of this clonotype. This sequence joins TRBV27 and TRBJ2-7; 11 nucleotides align to TRBD2. V gave up 5 bases and J gave up 2 bases; unmatched junction bases: 5. This CDR3 spans 15 amino acids. The germline gives CDR1 MNHEY, CDR2 SMNVEV (reference sequence). CDR3 in amino acids: CASSVTSGSAYEQYF. The CDR3 region has the DNA TGTGCCAGCAGTGTAACTAGCGGGAGTGCCTACGAGCAGTACTTC.

CDR3 in DNA: TGTGCCAGCAGCTACACTACCGGGACAGGGATCCAAGAGACCCAGTACTTC. Protein product: CASSYTTGTGIQETQYF. The rearrangement links TRBV5-6 to TRBJ2-5; 9 nucleotides match TRBD1. The CDR3 extends over 17 amino acids. Per the germline V gene, CDR1 is SGHDT and CDR2 is YYEEEE. The ends lost 3 bases at V and 1 base at J; junction bases unmatched: 10.

This clonotype appeared many times. The chain links TRBV7-9 to TRBJ2-2; D tentatively reads TRBD1 or TRBD2 (5 bases each). With 4 bases removed from V and 2 bases from J, the gap between germline ends came to 17 bases. This CDR3 has 17 residues. Germline CDR1 is SEHNR and CDR2 is FQNEAQ (reference sequence). For the CDR3, the DNA is TGTGCCAGCAGCTCAATTGCCGGGACGGGCAACACCGGGGAGCTGTTTTTT. As protein: CASSSIAGTGNTGELFF.

There are many counts of this clonotype. The chain carries TRBV5-6 and TRBJ2-3; D unclear. The V and J ends lost 4 bases and 2 bases respectively, with 8 bases between them. The CDR3 has 13 residues. Per germline, CDR1 SGHDT and CDR2 YYEEEE. CDR3 protein: CASSPTNTDTQYF. CDR3 bases: TGTGCCAGCAGCCCTACAAACACAGATACGCAGTATTTT.

In regard to this clonotype: One end of the junction varies from germline; a read error may be responsible. This chain uses TRBV5-1 with TRBJ1-1, with TRBD1 identical over 10 bases. The CDR3 runs 16 residues. CDR1 SGHRS and CDR2 YFSETQ come from the germline V gene. The CDR3 DNA reads as TGCGCCAGCAGCTTGGGACAGGGGGCGTTGGACACTGAAGTTTTCTTT. Its protein product is CASSLGQGALDTEVFF.

In this sample, this clonotype turned up many times. This sequence joins TRBV20-1 and TRBJ1-1, with D possibly TRBD1 on 5 matching bases. CDR1 is DFQATT and CDR2 is SNEGSKA in the germline V gene (reference sequence). The V gene lost 1 base and the J gene lost 5 bases, with 11 bases spanning the gap. This CDR3 comprises 13 residues. CDR3 sequence (DNA): TGCAGTGCTAGAGGGGGGTTTATAACTGAAGCTTTCTTT. Encoded protein: CSARGGFITEAFF.

This clonotype appeared a few times. The chain uses TRBV5-1 and TRBJ2-5; TRBD1 might be the D (7 bases). The CDR3 has 15 amino acids. The V end lost 2 bases, the J end lost 4 bases, and 15 bases lay between the germline ends. Per the germline V gene, CDR1 is SGHRS and CDR2 is YFSETQ. The CDR3 loop is CASSFSPGGRETQYF. CDR3 nucleotides: TGCGCCAGCAGCTTCTCCCCAGGGGGGAGAGAGACCCAGTACTTC.

This chain links TRBV5-1 with TRBJ2-7; D ambiguous. The CDR3 contains 11 residues. Trimming took off 2 bases at V and 6 bases at J, with 6 bases between the two ends. Germline CDR1 is SGHRS and CDR2 is YFSETQ. The DNA of the CDR3 is TGCGCCAGCAGCTTCCGTGCCGAGCAGTACTTC. This codes for CASSFRAEQYF.

This clonotype showed up many times. The chain couples TRBV20-1 to TRBJ1-5; no clear D. V was shortened by 5 bases and J by 4 bases, with 12 bases between the two germline ends. The CDR3 is 13 residues long. Per the germline V gene, CDR1 is DFQATT and CDR2 is SNEGSKA (reference sequence). The CDR3 spells CSALSAGNQPQHF. The CDR3 bases are TGCAGTGCTCTTTCCGCTGGGAATCAGCCCCAGCATTTT.

The chain couples TRBV5-1 to TRBJ2-2; possibly TRBD2 for D (6 bases). The germline V gene has CDR1 SGHRS and CDR2 YFSETQ. The CDR3 contains 12 residues. The V end lost 4 bases, the J end lost 9 bases, and 10 bases lay between the germline ends. CDR3 coding DNA: TGCGCCAGCAGCACGGAGGGTCGGGAGCTGTTTTTT. Translation gives CASSTEGRELFF. The entire variable domain, with the rest obtained from reference TRBV5-1 and TRBJ2-2, is as follows: KAGVTQTPRYLIKTRGQQVTLSCSPISGHRSVSWYQQTPGQGLQFLFEYFSETQRNKGNFPGRFSGRQFSNSRSEMNVSTLELGDSALYLCASSTEGRELFFGEGSRLTVL.

The rearrangement uses TRBV29-1 and TRBJ1-1; tentative D call: TRBD1 (5 bases). The CDR3 spans 14 residues. V lost 3 bases, J lost 1 base, and 12 bases lay in between. Per the germline V gene, CDR1 is SQVTM and CDR2 is ANQGSEA. The CDR3, as DNA: TGCAGCGTTGATGGGGCGGTCGCGAACACTGAAGCTTTCTTT. Protein: CSVDGAVANTEAFF.

Ten or more counts support this clonotype. This rearrangement joins TRBV7-2 to TRBJ2-7, with D possibly being TRBD1 (6 bases). The CDR3 has 16 residues. CDR1 SGHTA and CDR2 FQGNSA come from the germline V gene. Trimming took 1 base from V and 6 from J, leaving 19 bases between them. CDR3 nucleotides: TGTGCCAGCAGCTTAGTCTGGGGGCGCGACCCCCTCGAGCAGTACTTC. Its protein product is CASSLVWGRDPLEQYF.

J is TRBJ2-7 and V is TRBV2, with unresolved D. The CDR3 consists of 12 residues. V was cut by 6 bases and J by 6 bases, with 12 bases left in between. Germline lookup yields CDR1 SNHLY and CDR2 FYNNEI. The CDR3 DNA sequence: TGTGCCAGCAGGAAGTCTGAGGCCGAGCAGTACTTC. It specifies CASRKSEAEQYF.